The 18 T cell receptor beta chains below come from one sample, sequenced in a study of blood T cell repertoires in COVID-19. Clones were sequenced by immunoSEQ multiplex PCR, and TCRdb holds only the in-frame ones, with some missing. Seen here are 140,000 to 150,000 clones, about 90% observed once, and the top ten hold 30% to 45%. The sequenced sample was peripheral blood. These receptors were taken from a man between 50 and 59 years old who had recovered from COVID-19.

V is TRBV29-1 and J is TRBJ1-4, with unresolved D. Germline V lookup: CDR1 SQVTM, CDR2 ANQGSEA. V was pared by 4 bases and J by 5 bases, with 14 bases between. The CDR3 totals 14 residues. CDR3 in DNA: TGCAGCGTTGCCCCATCGGGGATAAATGAAAAACTGTTTTTT. Amino acid sequence: CSVAPSGINEKLFF.

The chain couples TRBV9 to TRBJ1-2; 8 bases match TRBD1. The V and J ends lost 4 bases and 4 bases, in that order; junction bases with no gene match: 9. The CDR3 is 15 residues long. CDR1 and CDR2 (germline): SGDLS, YYNGEE. CDR3 nucleotide sequence: TGTGCCAGCAGCCCCTCCCCTGACAGGGGCTATGGCTACACCTTC. Translated, it gives CASSPSPDRGYGYTF.

The chain carries TRBV10-3 and TRBJ2-1; 11 bases are a match to TRBD2. Germline CDR1 ENHRY, CDR2 SYGVKD. After removal of 7 bases from V and 8 bases from J, the junction contained 13 bases not matched to a gene. The CDR3 runs to 16 residues. CDR3 DNA: TGTGCCATCACCGAACGGGCTAGCGGGGGGTTGGATGAGCAGTTCTTC. Protein product: CAITERASGGLDEQFF.

The V and J genes are TRBV7-9 and TRBJ1-4; TRBD1 might be the D (6 bases). CDR3 size: 16 residues. The germline V gene encodes CDR1 SEHNR and CDR2 FQNEAQ (reference sequence). Trimming removed 2 bases from V and 4 bases from J, with 14 bases in between. The CDR3 DNA sequence: TGTGCCAGCAGCTTATTCTACGGGACAAGTAATGAAAAACTGTTTTTT. Translation gives CASSLFYGTSNEKLFF.

V is TRBV12-1 and J is TRBJ2-4; the DNA was not used to check the table's D call, TRBD1. TRBV12-1 is shown as a pseudogene. The CDR3 spans 15 residues. CDR3 DNA sequence: TGTGCCAGCGGATTGACAGGGGTGGCCAAAAACATTCAGTACTTC. Translated: CASGLTGVAKNIQYF.

This clone was seen a single time. This chain connects TRBV5-1 to TRBJ2-1; TRBD1 matches 9 bases. This CDR3 region has 15 residues. Germline CDR1 is SGHRS and CDR2 is YFSETQ. V shed 7 bases, J shed 5 bases, and the junction held 10 bases outside the gene matches. The CDR3 DNA reads as TGCGCCAGCCGTATTTGGGACAGGGAAAACAATGAGCAGTTCTTC. Protein: CASRIWDRENNEQFF.

The chain has TRBV9 and TRBJ2-2, with 10 bases that match TRBD2. The CDR3 is made up of 16 amino acids. Losses at the gene ends were 2 bases for V and 4 bases for J; bases not matched to a gene: 5. The V gene's germline CDR1 is SGDLS and CDR2 YYNGEE. This chain's CDR3 is CASSVASGGGTGELFF. DNA for the CDR3: TGTGCCAGCAGCGTGGCTAGCGGGGGAGGCACCGGGGAGCTGTTTTTT.

The V call is TRBV5-5, the J call TRBJ2-3, with D unclear. Germline CDR1 and CDR2: SGHKS and YYEKEE (reference sequence). CDR3 length: 15 amino acids. The germline V and J ends were trimmed by 0 bases and 0 bases, with 8 bases remaining between them. CDR3 nucleotides: TGTGCCAGCAGCTTGGTCACGGTTAGCACAGATACGCAGTATTTT. Its translation is CASSLVTVSTDTQYF.

The V call is TRBV10-3, the J call TRBJ1-2; 10 bases are a match to TRBD1. Germline CDR1 and CDR2: ENHRY and SYGVKD. Unmatched junction bases numbered 19, after V lost 7 bases and J lost 8 bases. The CDR3 totals 17 residues. The CDR3 spells CAINRGLDRGVVDGYTF. Here the CDR3 DNA reads TGTGCCATCAACAGGGGATTGGACAGGGGGGTTGTAGACGGCTACACCTTC.

The chain joins TRBV5-1 to TRBJ2-3; D is uncertain. Trimming stripped 4 bases from V and 0 bases from J, with 9 bases between. The CDR3 covers 14 residues. The germline CDR1 and CDR2 sequences are SGHRS and YFSETQ. The CDR3 region is CASSPVQSTDTQYF. The CDR3 DNA reads TGCGCCAGCAGCCCGGTACAGAGCACAGATACGCAGTATTTT.

The gene calls are TRBV4-3 and TRBJ2-7; D gene unclear. The CDR3 is made up of 13 amino acids. Germline loops: CDR1 LGHNA, CDR2 YSLEER. The ends were cut back, 1 base at V and 4 bases at J, with 8 bases in the middle. CDR3 DNA: TGCGCCAGCAGCCAAGGACATCAGTACGAGCAGTACTTC. Amino acids: CASSQGHQYEQYF.

CDR3 in amino acids: CASSLNLNTEAFF. In DNA, the CDR3 is TGTGCCAGCAGCTTGAACTTGAACACTGAAGCTTTCTTT. The chain employs TRBV5-4 and TRBJ1-1, with no clear D. Trimming took off 1 base at V and 0 bases at J, with 4 bases between the two ends. Germline CDR1 SGHNT, CDR2 YYREEE (reference sequence). This CDR3 has 13 residues. The full variable domain, with the rest looked up from reference TRBV5-4 and TRBJ1-1, is ETGVTQSPTHLIKTRGQQVTLRCSSQSGHNTVSWYQQALGQGPQFIFQYYREEENGRGNFPPRFSGLQFPNYSSELNVNALELDDSALYLCASSLNLNTEAFFGQGTRLTVV.

The chain couples TRBV4-3 to TRBJ1-6; TRBD1 aligns across 7 bases. CDR1 is LGHNA and CDR2 is YSLEER in the germline V gene. V was clipped by 1 base and J by 3 bases; unmatched bases: 6. This CDR3 is 17 amino acids long. The CDR3 DNA follows: TGCGCCAGCAGCCAAGCGCGGACAGGCCGCTATAATTCACCCCTCCACTTT. Amino acids: CASSQARTGRYNSPLHF.

J is TRBJ2-7 and V is TRBV11-2, with TRBD1 matching 7 bases. The CDR3 is 13 amino acids. Trimming at V came to 2 bases and at J to 2 bases, leaving 0 bases not matched to a gene. Germline assignment: CDR1 SGHAT and CDR2 FQNNGV. For the CDR3, the DNA is TGTGCCAGCAGCTTACAGGGGGCCTACGAGCAGTACTTC. Residues: CASSLQGAYEQYF.

This clone showed up just once. The chain combines TRBV24-1 with TRBJ2-3; 10 bases map to TRBD2. V shed 10 bases, J shed 1 base, and the junction held 4 bases outside the gene matches. Germline CDR1 reads KGHDR; CDR2 reads SFDVKD. The CDR3 consists of 14 residues. In DNA form, the CDR3 reads TGTGCCACAGCCACTAGCGGGGGCACAGATACGCAGTATTTT. Encoded protein: CATATSGGTDTQYF.

The V and J genes are TRBV10-3 and TRBJ2-6; 11 bases line up with TRBD1. With 4 bases clipped from V and 3 bases from J, the junction kept 5 bases outside the gene matches. Germline V gene lookup returns CDR1 ENHRY and CDR2 SYGVKD. CDR3 length equals 17 residues. The CDR3 DNA is TGTGCCATCAGTGGACGGACAGGGGGCTTTGGGGCCAACGTCCTGACTTTC. Amino acid sequence: CAISGRTGGFGANVLTF.

This chain joins TRBV12-3 or TRBV12-4 and TRBJ1-3, with 8 positions matching TRBD1. The trim removed 6 bases at V and 3 bases at J, leaving 1 base unmatched. The CDR3 is 13 amino acids. The CDR3 bases are TGTGCCAGCAGGGACAGGGTTGGAAACACCATATATTTT. Translating gives CASRDRVGNTIYF.

This clone was seen a few times. V gene TRBV3-1 (or the pseudogene TRBV3-2) combines with J gene TRBJ1-1; D is possibly TRBD1 (5 bases). Trimming took 3 bases from V and 9 from J, leaving 17 bases between them. The CDR3 totals 14 residues. Germline V gene sequence: CDR1 LGHDT, CDR2 YNNKEL (reference sequence). The DNA for the CDR3 is TGTGCCAGCAGCCAGGGGACTTTCACGGAAAAAGCTTTCTTT. This gives the protein CASSQGTFTEKAFF.